The 14 T cell receptor beta chains below all came from one sample that was sequenced in a study of neurological immune-mediated disorders. TCRdb independently ran MiXCR on the 5' RACE reads; one entry per CDR3 protein. The sample records just under 45,000 distinct CDR3 sequences, 9.5% to 15% being singletons. Material: PBMCs. The receptors here all came from a female donor in good health.

This clonotype was observed a few times. This sequence joins TRBV20-1 and TRBJ2-2; D is possibly TRBD2 (6 bases). The CDR3 has 13 residues. The germline CDR1 and CDR2 sequences are DFQATT and SNEGSKA (reference sequence). V shed 6 bases and J shed 6 bases, with 14 bases lying between them. CDR3 coding DNA: TGCAGTGCCACCGGGAGTCTCCCCGGGGAGCTGTTTTTT. Translation gives CSATGSLPGELFF.

This clonotype was observed a handful of times. The chain is built from TRBV5-1 and TRBJ1-4; 7 nucleotides match TRBD1. V gave up 4 bases and J gave up 4 bases; unmatched junction bases: 10. This CDR3 contains 16 residues. Germline V lookup: CDR1 SGHRS, CDR2 YFSETQ. CDR3 residues: CASSNTGQRNNEKLFF. The CDR3 DNA reads as TGCGCCAGCAGCAATACGGGACAGAGGAATAATGAAAAACTGTTTTTT.

In this sample, this clonotype turned up many times. One end of the junction varies from germline; a read error may be responsible. The rearrangement uses TRBV7-7 and TRBJ1-1; no clear D. There are 12 residues in the CDR3. CDR1 and CDR2 from the germline V gene are SSHAT and FNYEAQ (reference sequence). The CDR3 DNA is TGTGCTAGCAGATCTCTTGCCGCTGAAGCTTTCTTT. Its protein is CASRSLAAEAFF. Full variable domain (missing parts from reference TRBV7-7 and TRBJ1-1): GAGVSQSPRYKVTKRGQDVTLRCDPISSHATLYWYQQALGQGPEFLTYFNYEAQPDKSGLPSDRFSAERPEGSISTLTIQRTEQRDSAMYRCASRSLAAEAFFGQGTRLTVV.

In its sample, this clonotype was seen many times. Here the CDR3 DNA reads TGTGCCAGCAGCCAGTACTACGAGCAGTACTTC. Translated: CASSQYYEQYF. The J gene is TRBJ2-7, the V gene TRBV14; D gene ambiguous. The CDR3 consists of 11 residues. Trimming left V 3 bases short and J 3 bases short, with 3 bases between. Germline CDR1 is SGHDN and CDR2 is FVKESK.

This clonotype was counted at least ten times. This sequence joins TRBV15 and TRBJ2-7; no firm D call. V gave up 3 bases and J gave up 2 bases, with 8 bases separating them. The CDR3 is 13 amino acids. Per the germline V gene, CDR1 is LNHNV and CDR2 is YYDKDF (reference sequence). The CDR3 DNA follows: TGTGCCACCAGCAGGGGCCCAACCTACGAGCAGTACTTC. Amino acids: CATSRGPTYEQYF.

This clonotype was recorded at least ten times. This sequence joins TRBV5-1 and TRBJ1-3; D might be TRBD1 (6 bases). With 4 bases removed from V and 1 base from J, the gap between germline ends came to 15 bases. Germline-derived CDR1 and CDR2 are SGHRS and YFSETQ. The CDR3 has 16 residues. DNA of the CDR3: TGCGCCAGCAGCGAGGGGGGGGCGCAGTCTGGAAACACCATATATTTT. As protein: CASSEGGAQSGNTIYF.

There are a few counts of this clonotype. The rearrangement uses TRBV14 and TRBJ2-1; D gene unclear. Germline loops: CDR1 SGHDN, CDR2 FVKESK. The CDR3 has 16 residues. V was trimmed by 1 base and J by 0 bases, leaving 10 bases between them. DNA of the CDR3: TGTGCCAGCAGCCAAGGAGGCAGACTCTCCTACAATGAGCAGTTCTTC. Amino acid sequence: CASSQGGRLSYNEQFF.

This clonotype was seen many times. The chain carries TRBV7-2 and TRBJ1-2, with 10 bases identical to TRBD1. V was clipped by 4 bases and J by 3 bases; unmatched bases: 8. This CDR3 is built from 16 residues. Germline V CDR1 and CDR2: SGHTA, FQGNSA. The CDR3 coding sequence is TGTGCCAGCAGCTCCGGGACAGGGGTTGAGTACTATGGCTACACCTTC. Encoded protein: CASSSGTGVEYYGYTF.

This clonotype was seen repeatedly, ten times or more. This chain connects TRBV5-1 to TRBJ2-1; the match to TRBD2 covers 14 bases. Per the germline V gene, CDR1 is SGHRS and CDR2 is YFSETQ. V trimming: 3 bases; J trimming: 2 bases; junction bases outside the gene matches: 13. This CDR3 spans 20 amino acids. The CDR3 protein is CASSSGVPGLAGVPYNEQFF. CDR3 bases: TGCGCCAGCAGCTCCGGGGTCCCGGGACTAGCGGGAGTACCCTACAATGAGCAGTTCTTC.

This clonotype was seen repeatedly, ten times or more. The rearrangement joins TRBV15 to TRBJ1-1; D not certain. Trimming pared 0 bases from V and 8 bases from J, leaving 13 bases between. The CDR3 contains 14 residues. CDR1 is LNHNV, CDR2 YYDKDF, per germline (reference sequence). The CDR3 DNA is TGTGCCACCAGCAGAGATTTGGACGGAGCGGAAGCTTTCTTT. Translating gives CATSRDLDGAEAFF.

This clonotype was seen repeatedly, ten times or more. The chain uses TRBV5-1 and TRBJ2-3; TRBD2 might be the D (6 bases). Germline V gene data show CDR1 as SGHRS and CDR2 as YFSETQ. The CDR3 is 16 amino acids. Trimming stripped 0 bases from V and 3 bases from J, with 14 bases between. CDR3 DNA sequence: TGCGCCAGCAGCTTGGGACCCGGGACTGAGACAGATACGCAGTATTTT. This translates into CASSLGPGTETDTQYF.

This clonotype was picked up many times. V usage is TRBV5-5 and J usage is TRBJ2-1; the match to TRBD1 covers 9 bases. V dropped 4 bases and J dropped 8; count of bases not matched to a gene: 13. This CDR3 comprises 16 residues. The germline gives CDR1 SGHKS, CDR2 YYEKEE (reference sequence). The CDR3 loop is CASSPPGTGLRDEQFF. The CDR3 nucleotides are TGTGCCAGCAGCCCGCCCGGGACAGGGCTTAGGGATGAGCAGTTCTTC.

This clonotype was detected a few times. The rearrangement uses TRBV10-3 and TRBJ2-1; TRBD1 is a possible D gene (7 bases). This CDR3 region has 16 residues. Germline CDR1 is ENHRY and CDR2 is SYGVKD. The V end lost 3 bases, the J end lost 6 bases, and 18 bases lay between the germline ends. The CDR3 region is CAISDVAGGSGNEQFF. The DNA for the CDR3 is TGTGCCATCAGTGATGTCGCAGGGGGGTCGGGCAATGAGCAGTTCTTC.

This clonotype was recorded at least ten times. This chain uses TRBV5-5 with TRBJ2-5; maybe TRBD2 (6 bases). The V end was cut by 4 bases, the J end by 5 bases, with 15 bases between. The germline V gene has CDR1 SGHKS and CDR2 YYEKEE (reference sequence). The CDR3 runs 14 residues. CDR3 sequence: CASSGGWARETQYF. CDR3 nucleotide sequence: TGTGCCAGCAGCGGGGGGTGGGCGCGGGAGACCCAGTACTTC.